This entry lists 27 T cell receptor beta chains sequenced from one sample in a study of Graves' ophthalmopathy and Graves' hyperthyroidism (dated by TCRdb to the late 2010s). The sequencing machine was an Illumina HiSeq 2000. For repertoire sequencing, the TCR beta CDR3 regions were amplified from RNA transcripts. A first-round RT-PCR used HTBI primers with the Qiagen OneStep RT-PCR kit, followed by a second-round multiplex PCR, size selection and purification. TCRdb's own reprocessing of the public reads used fastp at Q25 and MiXCR and kept productive beta chains. Each entry is one CDR3 protein sequence, shown with its most common DNA and genes. The sample has more than 550,000 distinct CDR3 sequences on record, roughly two fifths of them singletons. More than 2.5% of the sample lies in the top ten. What was sequenced was peripheral blood. The receptors here all came from an adult man with Graves' ophthalmopathy.

This clonotype occurred many times. The CDR3 protein is CASSLVGQGYEQYF. The CDR3 region has the DNA TGCGCCAGCAGCTTGGTGGGACAGGGCTACGAGCAGTACTTC. The chain has TRBV5-1 and TRBJ2-7; 9 bases line up with TRBD1. Germline CDR1 reads SGHRS; CDR2 reads YFSETQ. Trimming at V came to 0 bases and at J to 3 bases, leaving 1 base not matched to a gene. The CDR3 loop spans 14 amino acids.

In this sample, this clonotype turned up many times. At one boundary the junction diverges from the germline segment, which might be a read error. The rearrangement uses TRBV7-7 and TRBJ2-7; no clear D. The CDR3 totals 13 residues. Per germline, CDR1 SSHAT and CDR2 FNYEAQ (reference sequence). The CDR3 spells CASSPAAFYEQYF. The CDR3 DNA reads TGTGCTAGCAGTCCAGCCGCCTTCTACGAGCAGTACTTC.

The genes are TRBV5-1 and TRBJ2-7, with TRBD1 identical over 9 bases. Germline CDR1 reads SGHRS; CDR2 reads YFSETQ. CDR3 length: 16 residues. The V and J ends lost 0 bases and 3 bases, in that order; junction bases with no gene match: 7. The CDR3 sequence: CASSLAMGQGIYEQYF. The CDR3, as DNA: TGCGCCAGCAGCTTGGCCATGGGACAGGGAATCTACGAGCAGTACTTC.

This clonotype was observed at least ten times. The V call is TRBV12-3 or TRBV12-4, the J call TRBJ1-3; D is ambiguous. V dropped 6 bases and J dropped 0 bases, with 6 bases sitting between them. There are 13 residues in the CDR3. CDR3 in amino acids: CASSTDSGNTIYF. The CDR3 DNA reads as TGTGCCAGCAGCACAGACTCTGGAAACACCATATATTTT.

The rearrangement joins TRBV5-4 to TRBJ2-5; D not resolved. The ends were cut back, 8 bases at V and 4 bases at J, with 15 bases in the middle. From germline, CDR1 is SGHNT and CDR2 YYREEE (reference sequence). This CDR3 is built from 13 residues. CDR3 in amino acids: CASQSRSSETQYF. CDR3 nucleotide sequence: TGTGCCAGTCAATCGCGTAGTTCAGAGACCCAGTACTTC.

The J gene is TRBJ2-2, the V gene TRBV11-3; no firm D call. The germline CDR1 and CDR2 sequences are SGHNT and YENEEA. This CDR3 is built from 17 residues. Trimming removed 1 base from V and 0 bases from J, with 12 bases in between. The CDR3 region has the DNA TGTGCCAGCAGCTTAGCAGAGAGCCTCGCGAACACCGGGGAGCTGTTTTTT. It codes for CASSLAESLANTGELFF. The full variable domain, its missing parts supplied by reference TRBV11-3 and TRBJ2-2, is EAGVVQSPRYKIIEKKQPVAFWCNPISGHNTLYWYLQNLGQGPELLIRYENEEAVDDSQLPKDRFSAERLKGVDSTLKIQPAELGDSAVYLCASSLAESLANTGELFFGEGSRLTVL.

The chain employs TRBV2 and TRBJ2-3; D perhaps matches TRBD2 (5 bases). V was pared by 1 base and J by 2 bases, with 13 bases between. Germline V CDR1 and CDR2: SNHLY, FYNNEI. The CDR3 spans 16 residues. The CDR3 is CASSEGASSPTDTQYF. The CDR3 nucleotides are TGTGCCAGCAGTGAAGGGGCTAGCTCCCCCACAGATACGCAGTATTTT.

For this clonotype: A much larger clonotype is one base distant, so this may be a read error. The gene calls are TRBV9 and TRBJ2-5, with 11 bases that match TRBD2. Germline CDR1 reads SGDLS; CDR2 reads YYNGEE. This CDR3 contains 18 residues. V lost 0 bases, J lost 2 bases, and 9 bases stayed unmatched. CDR3: CASSVGLAGGECQETQYF. The DNA for the CDR3 is TGTGCCAGCAGCGTAGGCCTAGCGGGAGGAGAGTGTCAAGAGACCCAGTACTTC.

This clonotype was seen repeatedly, ten times or more. The CDR3 spells CASSYPTNYGYTF. As DNA, the CDR3 is TGTGCCAGCAGTTACCCCACAAACTATGGCTACACCTTC. This chain uses TRBV6-5 with TRBJ1-2; D unresolved. In germline, CDR1 is MNHEY, CDR2 SVGAGI. This CDR3 is built from 13 residues. V shed 2 bases and J shed 2 bases, with 6 bases lying between them.

The chain recombines TRBV20-1 with TRBJ1-6, with D possibly matching TRBD1 (5 bases). Germline CDR1 DFQATT, CDR2 SNEGSKA (reference sequence). V was pared by 0 bases and J by 6 bases, with 12 bases between. CDR3 size: 15 residues. DNA for the CDR3: TGCAGTGCTAGAGATCTGGGGGTTGGTAATTCACCCCTCCACTTT. This translates into CSARDLGVGNSPLHF.

Comments on this clonotype: This may be a read error, as it is one base from a much larger clone. This chain uses TRBV5-6 with TRBJ1-1, with 9 bases fitting TRBD1. V gave up 4 bases and J gave up 4 bases; unmatched junction bases: 5. CDR1 and CDR2 (germline): SGHDT, YYEEEE. The CDR3 covers 14 residues. CDR3 bases: TGTGCCAGCAGCGACCTGACAGGGGGCACTGAAGCTTTCTTT. Translating it yields CASSDLTGGTEAFF.

This clonotype appeared many times. The genes are TRBV7-9 and TRBJ2-5, with D tentatively TRBD2 (6 bases). Germline lookup yields CDR1 SEHNR and CDR2 FQNEAQ (reference sequence). Trimming removed 3 bases at V and 5 bases at J, with 10 bases between. This CDR3 comprises 13 residues. This CDR3 is CASSFGRGETQYF. The CDR3 DNA reads as TGTGCCAGCAGCTTCGGACGGGGGGAGACCCAGTACTTC.

V is TRBV10-3 and J is TRBJ1-2; D not resolved. V was cut by 6 bases and J by 5 bases, with 10 bases left in between. Per germline, CDR1 ENHRY and CDR2 SYGVKD. This CDR3 has 12 residues. The CDR3: CAIRDRSYGYTF. The CDR3 coding sequence is TGTGCCATCAGAGATCGTTCGTATGGCTACACCTTC.

The chain joins TRBV5-1 to TRBJ2-3; 8 positions agree with TRBD2. J was trimmed by 4 bases and V by 2 bases; bases with no gene match: 3. CDR1 and CDR2 from the germline V gene are SGHRS and YFSETQ. The CDR3 has 14 amino acids. This chain's CDR3 is CASSFSGAADTQYF. The CDR3 DNA sequence: TGCGCCAGCAGCTTTAGCGGGGCGGCAGATACGCAGTATTTT.

This chain uses TRBV7-2 with TRBJ1-1; D is perhaps TRBD1 (5 bases). The V gene's germline CDR1 is SGHTA and CDR2 FQGNSA. This CDR3 is built from 14 residues. Trimming removed 5 bases from V and 3 bases from J, with 13 bases in between. CDR3: CASSQRDRYTEAFF. The CDR3 nucleotides are TGTGCCAGCAGCCAGCGGGACCGCTACACTGAAGCTTTCTTT.

This clonotype came up a few times. In nucleotides, the CDR3 is TGTGCCAGCAGTGAAGGGACCGTCCACTTT. Protein: CASSEGTVHF. The chain has TRBV25-1 and TRBJ1-6; D possibly corresponds to TRBD1 (5 bases). The CDR3 totals 10 residues. From germline, CDR1 is MGHDK and CDR2 SYGVNS. V was clipped by 2 bases and J by 17 bases, with 7 bases between them. The full variable domain, completed using reference TRBV25-1 and TRBJ1-6, is EADIYQTPRYLVIGTGKKITLECSQTMGHDKMYWYQQDPGMELHLIHYSYGVNSTEKGDLSSESTVSRIRTEHFPLTLESARPSHTSQYLCASSEGTVHFGNGTRLTVT.

Ten or more counts support this clonotype. The chain joins TRBV20-1 to TRBJ2-5; D is ambiguous. The V gene's germline CDR1 is DFQATT and CDR2 SNEGSKA (reference sequence). This CDR3 is built from 10 residues. V shed 5 bases and J shed 1 base, with 2 bases lying between them. CDR3 coding DNA: TGCAGTGCTCTCCAAGAGACCCAGTACTTC. Protein product: CSALQETQYF.

With respect to this clonotype: The junction shows a germline mismatch at one end, possibly a read error. V is TRBV25-1 and J is TRBJ2-6, with D perhaps assigned TRBD1 or TRBD2 (5 bases each). The germline gives CDR1 MGHDK, CDR2 SYGVNS. The CDR3 extends over 17 amino acids. The CDR3: CACSATGTGSGANVLTF. The DNA of the CDR3 is TGTGCCTGCAGTGCAACCGGGACGGGGTCTGGGGCCAACGTCCTGACTTTC.

The chain has TRBV29-1 and TRBJ1-4; TRBD1 matches at 7 bases. Losses at the gene ends were 6 bases for V and 10 bases for J; bases not matched to a gene: 11. The CDR3 length is 13 residues. Germline CDR1 SQVTM, CDR2 ANQGSEA. The DNA of the CDR3 is TGCAGCGTCACCCGGACAGGCTCTGGAAAACTGTTTTTT. This codes for CSVTRTGSGKLFF.

Concerning this clonotype: The germline gene is not matched at one end of the junction; a read error may be the cause. This rearrangement joins TRBV19 to TRBJ1-6; D is unclear. Germline V CDR1 and CDR2: LNHDA, SQIVND (reference sequence). This CDR3 is 8 amino acids long. The CDR3 protein is CASTPGLF. Here the CDR3 DNA reads TGTGCCAGTACTCCCGGGTTGTTT.

On this clonotype: This sequence may be a read error, since a much larger clone differs from it by one base. The V and J genes are TRBV29-1 and TRBJ2-5; maybe TRBD2 (6 bases). V lost 1 base to trimming and J lost 1 base, with 25 bases between them. The CDR3 loop spans 19 amino acids. CDR1 is SQVTM, CDR2 ANQGSEA, per germline. The CDR3 sequence: CSVEAPPVRGLASQETQYF. DNA for the CDR3: TGCAGCGTTGAAGCCCCCCCGGTGCGGGGTCTAGCTTCCCAAGAGACCCAGTACTTC.

This clonotype was counted a few times. This may be a read error, as it is one base from a much larger clone. The chain couples TRBV7-9 to TRBJ2-5; D remains ambiguous. Germline values: CDR1 SEHNR, CDR2 FQNEAQ (reference sequence). The length of the CDR3 is 13 residues. The CDR3 DNA reads as TGTGCCAGCAGCTTCTCAATACAAGAGGCCCAGTACTTC. Its translation is CASSFSIQEAQYF.

This clonotype was seen repeatedly, ten times or more. The genes are TRBV7-8 and TRBJ2-5, with 9 bases lining up with TRBD1. The trim removed 4 bases at V and 2 bases at J, leaving 8 bases unmatched. Looked up from germline, CDR1 is SGHVS and CDR2 is FQNEAQ. This CDR3 spans 16 amino acids. The CDR3 sequence is CASSSWDRDRQETQYF. CDR3 bases: TGTGCCAGCAGCTCCTGGGACAGGGACCGACAAGAGACCCAGTACTTC.

With respect to this clonotype: A junction end diverges from the germline sequence, so it may reflect a read error. The V and J genes are TRBV19 and TRBJ1-1, with D hard to call. The CDR3 has 15 residues. CDR1 and CDR2 (germline): LNHDA, SQIVND (reference sequence). CDR3: CTSSISRFMNTEAFF. The DNA for the CDR3 is TGTACCAGTAGTATATCGAGGTTTATGAACACTGAAGCTTTCTTT.

V is TRBV11-2 and J is TRBJ2-7; D may be TRBD1 (5 bases). Germline V gene data show CDR1 as SGHAT and CDR2 as FQNNGV. The CDR3 sequence is 17 residues long. V was cut by 5 bases and J by 6 bases, with 26 bases left in between. The CDR3 here is CASSTSHYVKGPSEQYF. CDR3 in DNA: TGTGCCAGCAGCACGTCCCATTACGTGAAGGGGCCTAGCGAGCAGTACTTC.

A remark on this clonotype: A read error is likely, as this CDR3 ends without the conserved phenylalanine or tryptophan. J is TRBJ2-5 and V is TRBV19; weak D call: TRBD2 (6 bases). The CDR3 sequence is 18 residues long. CDR1 is LNHDA, CDR2 SQIVND, per germline (reference sequence). Trimming pared 3 bases from V and 1 base from J, leaving 21 bases between. The CDR3 region is CASSIPPGGRGFQETQYL. The CDR3 bases are TGTGCCAGTAGTATCCCGCCCGGGGGACGGGGCTTCCAAGAGACCCAGTACCTC.

The chain links TRBV6-2 or TRBV6-3 to TRBJ2-7; D unclear. CDR1 MNHEY and CDR2 SVGEGT come from the germline V gene. The ends were cut back, 0 bases at V and 1 base at J, with 13 bases in the middle. CDR3 length equals 16 residues. CDR3 region: CASSYSGFWQSYEQYF. Written as DNA, the CDR3 is TGTGCCAGCAGTTACTCGGGGTTCTGGCAGTCCTACGAGCAGTACTTC.